The 8 T cell receptor beta chains listed next were all sequenced from one sample in a study of blood T cells in healthy people across ages. A second PCR of 7 to 11 cycles used a sample-barcoded 5' primer and a J-beta primer mix. Each CDR3 protein is one row after TCRdb ran MiXCR on the 5' RACE reads. The sample consists of more than 800,000 distinct CDR3 sequences, less than 35% of them appearing once. Sequenced material: blood. All receptors derive from a woman at least 80 years old in good health.

J is TRBJ1-2 and V is TRBV4-1; 9 nucleotides agree with TRBD1. CDR3 length: 17 amino acids. J was trimmed by 2 bases and V by 4 bases; bases with no gene match: 11. Germline-derived CDR1 and CDR2 are MGHRA and YSYEKL. CDR3 region: CASSRATGTGQNYGYTF. The CDR3 DNA reads as TGCGCCAGCAGCCGAGCGACCGGGACAGGGCAAAACTATGGCTACACCTTC.

This sequence joins TRBV6-5 and TRBJ1-5; D might be TRBD1 (6 bases). The CDR3 runs 13 residues. V was pared by 10 bases and J by 2 bases, with 12 bases between. Germline CDR1 is MNHEY and CDR2 is SVGAGI. Here the CDR3 reads CATAEGGNQPQHF. DNA for the CDR3: TGTGCCACAGCCGAGGGGGGCAATCAGCCCCAGCATTTT.

This clonotype was counted only a few times. The chain has TRBV9 and TRBJ1-5, with D unclear. The CDR3 extends over 15 amino acids. V lost 0 bases, J lost 0 bases, and 7 bases lay in between. Germline CDR1 is SGDLS and CDR2 is YYNGEE. The CDR3 bases are TGTGCCAGCAGCGTAGACGTCAGTAGCAATCAGCCCCAGCATTTT. Residues: CASSVDVSSNQPQHF.

On this clonotype: A much larger clone lies a single base off, so this may be a read error. The V and J genes are TRBV28 and TRBJ2-7; 9 nucleotides line up with TRBD1. CDR3 size: 13 residues. The V gene end was trimmed by 11 bases and the J gene end by 0 bases; junction bases not matched to a gene: 5. Germline CDR1 reads MDHEN; CDR2 reads SYDVKM. The CDR3 DNA reads TGTGCCGGCCGGGACAGGGCCTCCTACGAGCAGTACTTC. The encoded protein is CAGRDRASYEQYF.

This clonotype appeared once. The chain uses TRBV7-2 and TRBJ1-5; weak D call: TRBD1 (6 bases). V lost 4 bases and J 5 bases, leaving 12 bases between the germline ends. Per the germline V gene, CDR1 is SGHTA and CDR2 is FQGNSA. CDR3 length equals 14 residues. The CDR3 loop reads CASSSPGADQPQHF. The CDR3 DNA reads as TGTGCCAGCAGCTCCCCAGGGGCGGATCAGCCCCAGCATTTT.

This clonotype occurred many times. V and J are TRBV7-2 and TRBJ1-4; 7 bases agree with TRBD1. Germline assignment: CDR1 SGHTA and CDR2 FQGNSA. The CDR3 loop spans 16 amino acids. V lost 5 bases to trimming and J lost 2 bases; unmatched junction nucleotides: 8. The DNA of the CDR3 is TGTGCCAGCAGCACGCAAACAGGGGTCACTAATGAAAAACTGTTTTTT. Its protein is CASSTQTGVTNEKLFF.

Note on this clonotype: Since a much larger clone is just one base distant, this may be a read error. The V and J genes are TRBV6-5 and TRBJ2-7, with D possibly TRBD1 on 6 matching bases. Trimming took off 0 bases at V and 7 bases at J, with 19 bases between the two ends. The CDR3 is 16 residues long. CDR1 and CDR2 from the germline V gene are MNHEY and SVGAGI. In nucleotides, the CDR3 is TGTGCCAGCAGTTACTCGATCCAGGGGCTCGGCAATGAGCAGTACTTC. Protein: CASSYSIQGLGNEQYF.

This clonotype was recorded at least ten times. A much larger clone lies one base from this, so it may be a read error. The chain is built from TRBV6-2 or TRBV6-3 and TRBJ2-7; 14 bases line up with TRBD2. Germline CDR1 MNHEY, CDR2 SVGEGT. Trimming removed 5 bases from V and 7 bases from J; junction bases left unmatched: 10. This CDR3 comprises 16 residues. CDR3 residues: CASSPQTSGGANEQYF. The CDR3 DNA follows: TGTGCCAGCAGTCCCCAGACTAGCGGGGGGGCGAATGAGCAGTACTTC.